The rows below give T cell receptor beta chains drawn from one sample of a study of identical twins. Via MiXCR, TCRdb re-called the 5' RACE reads, giving one row per CDR3 protein. The sample includes about 340,000 distinct CDR3 sequences, 12% of them seen just once. The same data also went into a second study, on yellow fever vaccine responses in identical twins.

The material sequenced was CD8+ T cells sorted from blood. These TCRs come from a woman between 18 and 29 years old in good health. Both conserved end residues are part of each CDR3. The D gene is left open where the match is weak. Clone size, where shown, is once, few, many, or a class for clones that have expanded.

D	size	V	J	DNA	CDR3
NA	few	TRBV25-1	TRBJ2-7	TGTGCCAGCGGACCAGACGAGCAGTACTTC	CASGPDEQYF
TRBD2	few	TRBV7-7	TRBJ2-5	TGTGCCAGCAGCCCCGCCCGGGGGGACCAAGAGACCCAGTACTTC	CASSPARGDQETQYF
NA	few	TRBV20-1	TRBJ2-5	TGCAGTGCTAGCCACTCCGACAGGAGTTGGGTAGAGACCCAGTACTTC	CSASHSDRSWVETQYF
TRBD1	few	TRBV25-1	TRBJ1-1	TGTGCCAGCAGATTCACCGGGACAGTGAACACTGAAGCTTTCTTT	CASRFTGTVNTEAFF
TRBD1	NA	TRBV11-2	TRBJ2-3	TGTGCCAGCAGCACTCACAGAGGGGGCCGAGGAGATACGCAGTATTTT	CASSTHRGGRGDTQYF
NA	few	TRBV6-1	TRBJ1-2	TGTGCCAGCAGTACCCCGACAGGTTACTATGGCTACACCTTC	CASSTPTGYYGYTF
TRBD1	few	TRBV2	TRBJ1-3	TGTGCCAGCAGGGGACAGGCGTCTGGAAACACCATATATTTT	CASRGQASGNTIYF
NA	NA	TRBV2	TRBJ2-7	TGTGCCAGCAGTGAAGGATTTAGCAGCGACGAGCAGTACTTC	CASSEGFSSDEQYF
TRBD2	NA	TRBV7-6	TRBJ2-3	TGTGCCAGCAGCGTTGCGGGGGATGGGCAGTATTTT	CASSVAGDGQYF
TRBD2	few	TRBV6-1	TRBJ2-7	TGTGCCAGCAGTGGGTTGGGACTAGCGGGAGCGGGTGAGCAGTACTTC	CASSGLGLAGAGEQYF
NA	few	TRBV12-3/TRBV12-4	TRBJ2-3	TGTGCCAGCAGTTTCCCAACATGGTCAAGCACAGATACGCAGTATTTT	CASSFPTWSSTDTQYF
NA	few	TRBV9	TRBJ2-2	TGTGCCAGCAGCCCCGGCAGCACCGGGGAGCTGTTTTTT	CASSPGSTGELFF
TRBD2	NA	TRBV20-1	TRBJ2-7	TGCAGTGCTAGAGCCGCCGGACTAGCTTCCTACGAGCAGTACTTC	CSARAAGLASYEQYF
NA	NA	TRBV20-1	TRBJ2-5	TGCAGTGCTAGACAGGGGTCACGGGGGGAGACCCAGTACTTC	CSARQGSRGETQYF
NA	many	TRBV29-1	TRBJ2-7	TGCAGCGTTGAAGAAGGAAACCCCTACGAGCAGTACTTC	CSVEEGNPYEQYF
NA	few	TRBV15	TRBJ2-2	TGTGCCACCAGCAGAGAAGTTGGCACCGGGGAGCTGTTTTTT	CATSREVGTGELFF
NA	NA	TRBV2	TRBJ2-3	TGTGCCAGCAGACGACTAGGTAGCACAGATACGCAGTATTTT	CASRRLGSTDTQYF
TRBD2	few	TRBV25-1	TRBJ2-1	TGTGCCAGCAGTGACTCCCTATGGACTAGCGGAGACTACAATGAGCAGTTCTTC	CASSDSLWTSGDYNEQFF
NA	NA	TRBV20-1	TRBJ1-2	TGCAGTGCTAGAGATCCATCTAACTATGGCTACACCTTC	CSARDPSNYGYTF
TRBD1	few	TRBV9	TRBJ2-7	TGTGCCAGCAGCTCCGACCCAACAGGGGCCTACGAGCAGTACTTC	CASSSDPTGAYEQYF
NA	few	TRBV6-5	TRBJ1-1	TGTGCCAGCAGTTACGGGTTTCCGAACACTGAAGCTTTCTTT	CASSYGFPNTEAFF
TRBD2	few	TRBV5-1	TRBJ2-1	TGCGCCAGCAGCCATAGGACTAGCGGGGATACAGGCGTAACTCAGTTCTTC	CASSHRTSGDTGVTQFF
NA	NA	TRBV20-1	TRBJ1-1	TGCAGTGCTAGAGATTGGACAGAAGAAAACACTGAAGCTTTCTTT	CSARDWTEENTEAFF
TRBD1	NA	TRBV3-1	TRBJ2-1	TGTGCCAGCAGCCTAAGATTGTGGACAGGGACCCACAATGAGCAGTTCTTC	CASSLRLWTGTHNEQFF
NA	NA	TRBV9	TRBJ1-1	TGTGCCAGCAGCGTCGGACGGGTTGACACTGAAGCTTTCTTT	CASSVGRVDTEAFF
NA	NA	TRBV29-1	TRBJ2-3	TGCAGCGTTGAGGGCAAACAACATCCTTACACAGATACGCAGTATTTT	CSVEGKQHPYTDTQYF
NA	NA	TRBV27	TRBJ1-5	TGTGCCAGCAGTATAGGGGGAAAGCAGCCCCAGCATTTT	CASSIGGKQPQHF
NA	many	TRBV2	TRBJ2-5	TGTGCCAGCACCCCAAAGGGGGGTGTCCAAGAGACCCAGTACTTC	CASTPKGGVQETQYF
NA	few	TRBV13	TRBJ1-2	TGTGCCAGCAGCTTACATATGGCGATGGGTGGCTACACCTTC	CASSLHMAMGGYTF
NA	few	TRBV29-1	TRBJ2-1	TGCAGCGTTGTGATGGGGGGCGAAGAGCAGTTCTTC	CSVVMGGEEQFF
NA	NA	TRBV20-1	TRBJ2-3	TGCAGTGCTAGAGATCCCGGGCCCGCAACCGATACGCAGTATTTT	CSARDPGPATDTQYF
NA	few	TRBV27	TRBJ2-1	TGTGCCAGCAGTTTAGCCGGGACTAGGGGGCACAATGAGCAGTTCTTC	CASSLAGTRGHNEQFF
NA	many	TRBV2	TRBJ2-7	TGTGCCAGCAGCCACCCTGGTTCCTCGAACTACGAGCAGTACTTC	CASSHPGSSNYEQYF
TRBD1	few	TRBV6-1	TRBJ2-7	TGTGCCAGCAGTGGGACAGGGCCCTCCTACGAGCAGTACTTC	CASSGTGPSYEQYF
NA	few	TRBV12-3/TRBV12-4	TRBJ2-5	TGTGCCAGCAGTCGATCAGGGGTTCGGGAGACCCAGTACTTC	CASSRSGVRETQYF
NA	few	TRBV5-6	TRBJ2-1	TGTGCCAGCAGCTTGGAGGTGGCCAATGAGCAGTTCTTC	CASSLEVANEQFF
NA	NA	TRBV15	TRBJ1-1	TGTGCCACCAGCAGAGATCGTGGTCCGCCTGACACTGAAGCTTTCTTT	CATSRDRGPPDTEAFF
NA	many	TRBV27	TRBJ2-1	TGTGCCAGCAGTATACTAGGGGATGAGCAGTTCTTC	CASSILGDEQFF
TRBD2	NA	TRBV11-2	TRBJ2-3	TGTGCCAGCAGCCCCAGAGGAGCGGGGATTACATCTTTCACAGATACGCAGTATTTT	CASSPRGAGITSFTDTQYF
NA	few	TRBV24-1	TRBJ2-3	TGTGCCACCAGTGAGGGTCGGGATACGCAGTATTTT	CATSEGRDTQYF
TRBD2	NA	TRBV15	TRBJ2-1	TGTGCCACCAGCAGAGATAGGCTAGCGGGAGGCTACAATGAGCAGTTCTTC	CATSRDRLAGGYNEQFF
TRBD1	few	TRBV7-2	TRBJ2-5	TGTGCCAGCAGCTTAGACAGGGGCCGGCAAGAGACCCAGTACTTC	CASSLDRGRQETQYF
TRBD2	few	TRBV28	TRBJ2-7	TGTGCCAGCAGTTCCCATCCTAGCGGGGCCTCCTACGAGCAGTACTTC	CASSSHPSGASYEQYF
NA	few	TRBV7-6	TRBJ2-7	TGTGCCAGCAGCCCGACAGAAACCTACGAGCAGTACTTC	CASSPTETYEQYF
TRBD2	NA	TRBV20-1	TRBJ2-1	TGCAGTGCTAGGGGGACTAGCGGGGTCCCGAGCTCCTACAATGAGCAGTTCTTC	CSARGTSGVPSSYNEQFF
NA	NA	TRBV11-2	TRBJ2-2	TGTGCCAGCAGCTTCGGTTCCGCGAACACCGGGGAGCTGTTTTTT	CASSFGSANTGELFF
TRBD2	few	TRBV28	TRBJ2-1	TGTGCCAGCAGTTTGGTGCTAGCGGGAGGGCCTAGCTCCTACAATGAGCAGTTCTTC	CASSLVLAGGPSSYNEQFF
NA	NA	TRBV28	TRBJ2-7	TGTGCCAGCAACGCGGACGTTGAGCAGTACTTC	CASNADVEQYF
TRBD1	many	TRBV7-3	TRBJ2-5	TGTGCCAGCAGCTCGGGACAGCAGTACCAAGAGACCCAGTACTTC	CASSSGQQYQETQYF
NA	NA	TRBV29-1	TRBJ2-2	TGCAGCGTTCGGGGGGCCGGGACCGGGGAGCTGTTTTTT	CSVRGAGTGELFF
NA	once	TRBV9	TRBJ2-1	TGTGCCAGCAGCGAAACTTGGGCCAATGAGCAGTTCTTC	CASSETWANEQFF
NA	NA	TRBV9	TRBJ1-2	TGTGCCAGCAGCGACAGGGTTGGCTACACCTTC	CASSDRVGYTF
TRBD2	few	TRBV7-9	TRBJ2-1	TGTGCCAGCCTTAGACTAGCGGGAGGATTGGTAAATGAGCAGTTCTTC	CASLRLAGGLVNEQFF
NA	NA	TRBV10-3	TRBJ2-1	TGTGCCATCAGTGGAGTAGGCCTAGAGTACAATGAGCAGTTCTTC	CAISGVGLEYNEQFF
NA	NA	TRBV6-5	TRBJ1-6	TGTGCCAGCAGTTACGGTAGCGGGTCACCCCTCCACTTT	CASSYGSGSPLHF
TRBD2	NA	TRBV3-1	TRBJ2-2	TGTGCCAGCAGCCAGGGACTAGCGTACACCGGGGAGCTGTTTTTT	CASSQGLAYTGELFF